The 21 T cell receptor beta chains below were found in one sample sequenced in a study of OX40 agonist ivuxolimab in advanced cancers. Library preparation used the immunoSEQ multiplex PCR assay. TCRdb took this table from immuneACCESS and kept in-frame rearrangements with V and J called. Such tables lack part of the clones; where checked against another copy, unresolved V genes explain under half of the gap, and the rest is unexplained. Here the sample has about 19,000 clones; 79% occur a single time. The top ten clonotypes cover about a third of the sample. Sequencing was performed on CD4+ or CD8+ T cells sorted from blood, taken in a trial of the OX40 agonist ivuxolimab. Receptors originate from an adult with an advanced solid tumor such as melanoma, head and neck, liver or kidney cancer.

V is TRBV18 and J is TRBJ1-2; D perhaps matches TRBD1 (5 bases). V was shortened by 0 bases and J by 6 bases, with 8 bases between the two germline ends. Germline V gene data show CDR1 as KGHSH and CDR2 as LQKENI. This CDR3 spans 13 amino acids. The CDR3 sequence: CASSPPGVHGYTF. In DNA, the CDR3 is TGTGCCAGCTCACCACCAGGGGTGCATGGCTACACCTTC. Drawing the rest from reference TRBV18 and TRBJ1-2, the complete variable domain is NAGVMQNPRHLVRRRGQEARLRCSPMKGHSHVYWYRQLPEEGLKFMVYLQKENIIDESGMPKERFSAEFPKEGPSILRIQQVVRGDSAAYFCASSPPGVHGYTFGSGTRLTVV.

The chain is built from TRBV5-1 and TRBJ2-3, with 9 nucleotides matching TRBD2. Trimming took 3 bases from V and 0 from J; bases not matched to a gene: 17. Germline V CDR1 and CDR2: SGHRS, YFSETQ. The CDR3 extends over 20 amino acids. CDR3 DNA sequence: TGCGCCAGCAGCTCACAACAGACTAGCGGTAGGGGAACTAGCACAGATACGCAGTATTTT. This gives the protein CASSSQQTSGRGTSTDTQYF.

The chain joins TRBV4-3 to TRBJ1-4; tentative D call: TRBD1 (6 bases). The germline gives CDR1 LGHNA, CDR2 YSLEER. The CDR3 has 14 residues. Trimming removed 0 bases at V and 8 bases at J, with 10 bases between. The CDR3 region is CASSQDRGWEKLFF. The CDR3, as DNA: TGCGCCAGCAGCCAAGACAGGGGCTGGGAAAAACTGTTTTTT.

V gene TRBV27 combines with J gene TRBJ1-5, with D perhaps TRBD1 (6 bases). Trimming removed 2 bases from V and 6 bases from J, with 11 bases in between. Germline V gene lookup returns CDR1 MNHEY and CDR2 SMNVEV (reference sequence). CDR3 length equals 14 residues. The CDR3 here is CASSLTGRFQPQHF. The CDR3 region has the DNA TGTGCCAGCAGTTTAACAGGGCGGTTTCAGCCCCAGCATTTT.

The rearrangement uses TRBV6-5 and TRBJ1-2, with a tentative D call TRBD1 (6 bases). The length of the CDR3 is 13 residues. Trimming took 4 bases from V and 4 from J, leaving 10 bases between them. From germline, CDR1 is MNHEY and CDR2 SVGAGI. The CDR3 reads CASSLQGFYGYTF. The CDR3, as DNA: TGTGCCAGCAGTTTACAGGGTTTCTATGGCTACACCTTC.

DNA of the CDR3: TGTGCCAGCAGCCAAGTACAGGGAGTTCACGAGCAGTACTTC. Translation: CASSQVQGVHEQYF. The rearrangement uses TRBV14 and TRBJ2-7; a weak D match, TRBD1 (6 bases). Germline assignment: CDR1 SGHDN and CDR2 FVKESK. The V end was cut by 1 base, the J end by 5 bases, with 12 bases between. CDR3 size: 14 residues.

The chain is built from TRBV29-1 and TRBJ1-1; D uncertain. Germline-derived CDR1 and CDR2 are SQVTM and ANQGSEA. The CDR3 runs 10 residues. Trimming left V 8 bases short and J 5 bases short, with 9 bases between. Written as DNA, the CDR3 is TGCAGCCCTACCCTAACTGAAGCTTTCTTT. It translates to CSPTLTEAFF.

This chain links TRBV5-1 with TRBJ2-3; 7 positions match TRBD1. CDR3 length equals 17 residues. The J segment lost 2 bases and the V segment lost 0 bases, leaving 9 bases of the junction unmatched. Germline CDR1 SGHRS, CDR2 YFSETQ. Here the CDR3 DNA reads TGCGCCAGCAGCTTGGGGCGCCCAGGGGGACCCACAGATACGCAGTATTTT. Protein: CASSLGRPGGPTDTQYF.

The CDR3 here is CASSPDTWDIQYF. The CDR3 DNA reads as TGTGCCAGCAGCCCCGATACTTGGGACATTCAGTACTTC. The genes are TRBV7-3 and TRBJ2-4; D ambiguous. The germline CDR1 and CDR2 sequences are SGHTA and FQGTGA. Trimming removed 5 bases from V and 8 bases from J, with 13 bases in between. The CDR3 is 13 amino acids. The full variable domain, with the rest looked up from reference TRBV7-3 and TRBJ2-4, is GAGVSQTPSNKVTEKGKYVELRCDPISGHTALYWYRQSLGQGPEFLIYFQGTGAADDSGLPNDRFFAVRPEGSVSTLKIQRTERGDSAVYLCASSPDTWDIQYFGAGTRLSVL.

This clone was recorded only once. This chain connects TRBV27 to TRBJ1-5; TRBD1 agrees at 7 bases. CDR3 length equals 14 residues. Germline CDR1 MNHEY, CDR2 SMNVEV (reference sequence). V lost 3 bases and J lost 6; bases outside the gene matches: 5. CDR3 DNA sequence: TGTGCCAGCAGTTTCGACAGGGTCACTCAGCCCCAGCATTTT. Its translation: CASSFDRVTQPQHF.

The V gene is TRBV29-1, the J gene TRBJ1-2; 8 bases line up with TRBD1. The CDR3 has 13 amino acids. V lost 7 bases to trimming and J lost 1 base; unmatched junction nucleotides: 5. The germline V gene has CDR1 SQVTM and CDR2 ANQGSEA. DNA of the CDR3: TGCAGCGCAGGGGGCGGCCATAACTATGGCTACACCTTC. This gives the protein CSAGGGHNYGYTF.

The J gene is TRBJ1-4, the V gene TRBV10-3, with 7 bases identical to TRBD1. Germline CDR1 is ENHRY and CDR2 is SYGVKD. The CDR3 has 15 amino acids. Trimming at V came to 6 bases and at J to 5 bases, leaving 9 bases not matched to a gene. CDR3 sequence (DNA): TGTGCCATCAGCTCATCCGGGACAGACAATGAAAAACTGTTTTTT. Translation: CAISSSGTDNEKLFF.

The chain carries TRBV7-9 and TRBJ2-1; 8 bases align to TRBD1. The V segment lost 6 bases and the J segment 3 bases; nucleotides outside the gene matches: 4. The germline V gene encodes CDR1 SEHNR and CDR2 FQNEAQ (reference sequence). The CDR3 length is 14 residues. The CDR3 DNA reads as TGTGCCAGCAGGCCGGGACAGGTCTACAATGAGCAGTTCTTC. The encoded protein is CASRPGQVYNEQFF.

This sequence joins TRBV27 and TRBJ2-1, with 7 positions matching TRBD2. The trim removed 5 bases at V and 4 bases at J, leaving 8 bases unmatched. The CDR3 consists of 15 residues. Germline assignment: CDR1 MNHEY and CDR2 SMNVEV (reference sequence). CDR3 amino acids: CASSLNAGEYNEQFF. CDR3 nucleotide sequence: TGTGCCAGCAGTCTAAACGCGGGGGAGTACAATGAGCAGTTCTTC.

In its sample, this clone was seen once. The chain has TRBV6-1 and TRBJ2-3, with 9 bases aligning to TRBD2. This CDR3 region has 18 residues. The germline gives CDR1 MNHNS, CDR2 SASEGT. The V gene end was trimmed by 0 bases and the J gene end by 1 base; junction bases not matched to a gene: 8. The CDR3, as DNA: TGTGCCAGCAGTGAAGCCTTCGTTCAGCGGGGGGGCACAGATACGCAGTATTTT. Its translation: CASSEAFVQRGGTDTQYF.

J is TRBJ1-2 and V is TRBV6-6; D may be TRBD1 (5 bases). Trimming removed 4 bases from V and 6 bases from J, with 15 bases in between. In germline, CDR1 is MNHNY, CDR2 SVGAGI (reference sequence). There are 14 residues in the CDR3. The CDR3, as DNA: TGTGCCAGCAGTTCTAACGGGGGATTTGATGGCTACACCTTC. Its protein is CASSSNGGFDGYTF.

This chain links TRBV7-9 with TRBJ2-2; D ambiguous. Germline CDR1 reads SEHNR; CDR2 reads FQNEAQ (reference sequence). Trimming took 2 bases from V and 6 from J, leaving 7 bases between them. The CDR3 runs 13 residues. In DNA form, the CDR3 reads TGTGCCAGCAGCTTAAGGACGGCCGGGGAGCTGTTTTTT. It translates to CASSLRTAGELFF.

This clone turned up a few times. The chain uses TRBV7-9 and TRBJ1-6, with a tentative D call TRBD1 (5 bases). There are 12 residues in the CDR3. Between the trimmed V and J ends, which lost 5 bases and 9 bases, there was a span of 8 bases. Germline lookup yields CDR1 SEHNR and CDR2 FQNEAQ (reference sequence). This CDR3 is CASSDGGSPLHF. The CDR3, as DNA: TGTGCCAGCAGCGACGGGGGTTCACCCCTCCACTTT.

J is TRBJ2-2 and V is TRBV27; possibly TRBD1 or TRBD2 for D (9 bases each). CDR3 size: 15 residues. Germline V gene data show CDR1 as MNHEY and CDR2 as SMNVEV (reference sequence). Trimming left V 3 bases short and J 13 bases short, with 21 bases between. Written as DNA, the CDR3 is TGTGCCAGCAGTTTGGGACAGGGAGCGGGAGGAGGGCTGTTTTTT. The encoded protein is CASSLGQGAGGGLFF.

The chain joins TRBV19 to TRBJ2-7; D is perhaps TRBD1 (6 bases). CDR3 size: 13 residues. V was trimmed by 6 bases and J by 6 bases, leaving 15 bases between them. Per the germline V gene, CDR1 is LNHDA and CDR2 is SQIVND (reference sequence). The chain's CDR3 is CASRITGFVEQYF. The CDR3 nucleotides are TGTGCCAGTAGGATTACAGGGTTTGTCGAGCAGTACTTC.

This sequence joins TRBV7-6 and TRBJ2-5, with TRBD2 matching over 15 bases. Germline CDR1 and CDR2: SGHVS and FNYEAQ. V lost 7 bases and J lost 4; bases outside the gene matches: 4. The CDR3 length is 15 residues. As DNA, the CDR3 is TGTGCCAGCAACATGGGACTAGCGGGGGGAGAGACCCAGTACTTC. Translated, it gives CASNMGLAGGETQYF.